What follows are 17 T cell receptor beta chains derived from one specimen sequenced in a study of T and B cells in COVID-19 patients. Multiplex PCR with BIOMED2 TRB-A/B primer pools amplified TRB rearrangements. TCRdb used MiXCR to reprocess the multiplex PCR reads, holding one entry per CDR3 protein. This table has approximately 7,800 distinct CDR3 sequences, 26% appearing once. Each TRB amplification used roughly 230-550 ng of genomic DNA from blood. The specimen sequenced was blood. These receptors came from a human donor with active COVID-19.

This clonotype was counted between two and nine times. The chain carries TRBV7-9 and TRBJ2-5, with D perhaps given as TRBD1 or TRBD2 (5 bases each). The CDR3 runs 15 residues. Germline lookup yields CDR1 SEHNR and CDR2 FQNEAQ (reference sequence). V was trimmed by 1 base and J by 5 bases, leaving 14 bases between them. This chain's CDR3 is CASSLGIRGEETQYF. Written as DNA, the CDR3 is TGTGCCAGCAGCTTAGGCATCCGGGGCGAGGAGACCCAGTACTTC.

By sample fraction, this clonotype is medium-sized (0.01 to 0.1%). The chain combines TRBV19 with TRBJ1-3, with D tentatively TRBD1 (5 bases). The germline V and J ends were trimmed by 3 bases and 0 bases, with 9 bases remaining between them. Germline loops: CDR1 LNHDA, CDR2 SQIVND (reference sequence). This CDR3 is built from 15 residues. The CDR3: CASSMPTASGNTIYF. CDR3 sequence (DNA): TGTGCCAGTAGTATGCCGACAGCCTCTGGAAACACCATATATTTT.

By share, this clonotype counts as medium-sized. The chain carries TRBV27 and TRBJ2-3, with D unclear. V dropped 6 bases and J dropped 5 bases, with 9 bases sitting between them. Per the germline V gene, CDR1 is MNHEY and CDR2 is SMNVEV (reference sequence). The length of the CDR3 is 12 residues. CDR3 protein: CASSRSLDTQYF. In DNA form, the CDR3 reads TGTGCCAGCAGCCGCTCCCTAGATACGCAGTATTTT.

This clonotype is classed as medium-sized. This sequence joins TRBV19 and TRBJ2-2, with D unresolved. Germline loops: CDR1 LNHDA, CDR2 SQIVND (reference sequence). The CDR3 is made up of 14 amino acids. V was pared by 10 bases and J by 6 bases, with 18 bases between. The CDR3 region has the DNA TGTGCCACCTCGACATTAGTGGGTTCCGGGGAGCTGTTTTTT. Translated, it gives CATSTLVGSGELFF.

This clonotype was picked up a small number of times. The CDR3 protein is CASSLRSGADTQYF. The CDR3, as DNA: TGTGCCAGCAGCTTGCGTTCAGGGGCAGATACGCAGTATTTT. The rearrangement joins TRBV5-4 to TRBJ2-3; D perhaps matches TRBD1 (6 bases). The CDR3 runs 14 residues. In germline, CDR1 is SGHNT, CDR2 YYREEE (reference sequence). Trimming removed 1 base at V and 4 bases at J, with 10 bases between.

This clonotype ranks as medium-sized. This rearrangement joins TRBV6-2 or TRBV6-3 to TRBJ2-7; tentatively, D is TRBD1 (5 bases). V lost 7 bases to trimming and J lost 3 bases, with 13 bases between them. CDR3 length: 13 residues. Germline values: CDR1 MNHEY, CDR2 SVGEGT. The CDR3 loop reads CASTRTRYYEQYF. CDR3 nucleotide sequence: TGTGCCAGCACCAGGACAAGGTACTACGAGCAGTACTTC.

By frequency in the sample, this clonotype is medium-sized. The chain combines TRBV6-5 with TRBJ2-3; 7 nucleotides line up with TRBD2. V dropped 6 bases and J dropped 0; count of bases not matched to a gene: 15. CDR1 and CDR2 (germline): MNHEY, SVGAGI. This CDR3 has 18 amino acids. CDR3 protein: CASRQRHSSGISTDTQYF. DNA for the CDR3: TGTGCCAGCAGACAACGCCATTCTAGCGGAATTAGCACAGATACGCAGTATTTT.

This clonotype is medium-sized (0.01 to 0.1%) by share. The V call is TRBV29-1, the J call TRBJ2-1, with D uncertain. The CDR3 is 15 residues long. V was shortened by 4 bases and J by 7 bases, with 20 bases between the two germline ends. Per the germline V gene, CDR1 is SQVTM and CDR2 is ANQGSEA. Here the CDR3 reads CSVVLLRGRINEQFF. The CDR3 bases are TGCAGCGTTGTCCTTCTACGTGGGCGAATTAATGAGCAGTTCTTC.

The chain carries TRBV2 and TRBJ2-3; perhaps TRBD2 as D (6 bases). V was shortened by 4 bases and J by 6 bases, with 17 bases between the two germline ends. The length of the CDR3 is 15 residues. Germline V gene lookup returns CDR1 SNHLY and CDR2 FYNNEI. CDR3 residues: CASSVGDSAYDTQYF. The CDR3 region has the DNA TGTGCCAGCAGTGTGGGGGACTCCGCCTACGATACGCAGTATTTT.

The V call is TRBV20-1, the J call TRBJ1-2, with 7 bases matching TRBD1. The CDR3 has 13 residues. The ends lost 5 bases at V and 7 bases at J; junction bases unmatched: 10. Germline loops: CDR1 DFQATT, CDR2 SNEGSKA (reference sequence). The CDR3 region has the DNA TGCAGTGCTCTAGACAGGGCGTCGGGTGGCTACACCTTC. Encoded protein: CSALDRASGGYTF.

This clonotype was recorded at least ten times. V gene TRBV6-2 or TRBV6-3 combines with J gene TRBJ2-7; D might be TRBD2 (6 bases). The CDR3 is 14 residues long. Germline CDR1 MNHEY, CDR2 SVGEGT. Deletions cut 2 bases from V and 6 bases from J, with 14 bases between. The CDR3 loop is CASSYDGSSAEQYF. Written as DNA, the CDR3 is TGTGCCAGCAGTTACGACGGGAGTTCGGCCGAGCAGTACTTC.

The rearrangement links TRBV11-2 to TRBJ2-1; 11 nucleotides agree with TRBD2. Germline V CDR1 and CDR2: SGHAT, FQNNGV. The J segment lost 4 bases and the V segment lost 4 bases, leaving 6 bases of the junction unmatched. This CDR3 is built from 16 residues. CDR3 in DNA: TGTGCCAGCAGCTACACCGGGACTAGCGGTTACAATGAGCAGTTCTTC. This sequence encodes CASSYTGTSGYNEQFF.

This clonotype came up a few times. The chain has TRBV6-5 and TRBJ1-1; TRBD1 is a possible D gene (5 bases). Germline CDR1 is MNHEY and CDR2 is SVGAGI. The CDR3 totals 13 residues. The ends were cut back, 2 bases at V and 1 base at J, with 5 bases in the middle. The CDR3 region has the DNA TGTGCCAGCAGTTACGGACAGAACACTGAAGCTTTCTTT. This translates into CASSYGQNTEAFF.

This clonotype is medium-sized within its sample. V and J are TRBV6-2 or TRBV6-3 and TRBJ2-3; 10 bases align to TRBD1. After removal of 2 bases from V and 4 bases from J, the junction contained 0 bases not matched to a gene. The CDR3 runs to 14 residues. The germline CDR1 and CDR2 sequences are MNHEY and SVGEGT. This CDR3 is CASSYGTGADTQYF. The DNA for the CDR3 is TGTGCCAGCAGTTACGGGACAGGGGCAGATACGCAGTATTTT.

V gene TRBV12-3 or TRBV12-4 combines with J gene TRBJ1-5; D is unresolved. Trimming cost V 7 bases and J 4 bases, with 11 bases left between them. The CDR3 totals 13 residues. The CDR3 region has the DNA TGTGCCAGCACCTTAATTTTAAATCAGCCCCAGCATTTT. Residues: CASTLILNQPQHF.

The chain carries TRBV5-1 and TRBJ2-2, with 12 bases matching TRBD1. Germline loops: CDR1 SGHRS, CDR2 YFSETQ. The ends lost 4 bases at V and 5 bases at J; junction bases unmatched: 3. The CDR3 spans 15 residues. The CDR3 is CASSRGQGATGELFF. DNA for the CDR3: TGCGCCAGCAGCAGGGGACAGGGGGCTACCGGGGAGCTGTTTTTT.

The chain employs TRBV24-1 and TRBJ1-1; D is perhaps TRBD1 (6 bases). The V end lost 7 bases, the J end lost 3 bases, and 14 bases lay between the germline ends. The length of the CDR3 is 14 residues. Germline-derived CDR1 and CDR2 are KGHDR and SFDVKD. The CDR3 region has the DNA TGTGCCACCAGGGCTGACAGGAGGTACACTGAAGCTTTCTTT. It is translated as CATRADRRYTEAFF.